What follows describes a single TCR beta chain. Its target is not known. These data belong to a study of T cell responses to AZD1222 COVID-19 vaccine. The CDR3 consists of 13 residues. Germline lookup yields CDR1 SEHNR and CDR2 FQNEAQ (reference sequence). The V and J ends lost 3 bases and 1 base respectively, with 6 bases between them. Here immunoSEQ multiplex PCR was the method, and the copy in TCRdb shows in-frame clones only, minus some. The profile shows 100,000 to 150,000 clones, roughly 92% of them singletons. Regarding the study as a whole: Just five or six AZD1222 recipients tested seropositive at baseline. Unmutated regions of variants are reportedly targeted by nearly half of spike-specific TCRs. There were repertoire samples only from the period after the peak T cell response.

The material sequenced was peripheral blood, taken 28 days after the second AZD1222 dose. This receptor was taken from an adult who received the AZD1222 COVID-19 vaccine. This chain uses TRBV7-9 with TRBJ1-1; no clear D. CDR3 nucleotide sequence: TGTGCCAGCAGCTTTCTACAGAACACTGAAGCTTTCTTT. It codes for CASSFLQNTEAFF.